This TCR beta chain was recovered during a study of T-cell reconstitution after alpha-beta-depleted transplantation in children. The TCRbeta library incorporated unique molecular identifiers. TCRdb called the PCR reads again in MiXCR, with one record for every CDR3 protein. The sample contains 450,000 to 700,000 distinct CDR3 sequences, over 25% of which appear only once. Findings and limits, study-wide: In patients about two months after transplant, alpha-beta T cells reportedly arose from several hundred expanded graft clones. It was newly produced T cells that mostly accounted for T-cell counts and diversity one year after transplant. Recipient T cells and thymic progenitors that survived were the source of the high TCRbeta diversity seen at day 60 in some patients.

In the case of this clonotype: The antigen remains undetermined.

V shed 0 bases and J shed 9 bases, with 12 bases lying between them. The CDR3 spans 14 residues. Germline V gene sequence: CDR1 LNHNV, CDR2 YYDKDF (reference sequence). This TCR was recovered from a boy under two years old with Wiskott-Aldrich syndrome, due to receive a stem cell transplant. The sample here was PBMCs, taken before TCRalphabeta/CD19-depleted stem cell transplant. The chain uses TRBV15 and TRBJ2-4; tentatively, D is TRBD1 or TRBD2 (5 bases each). For the CDR3, the DNA is TGTGCCACCAGCAGAGACAGGGATGGAGGCATTCAGTACTTC. It is translated as CATSRDRDGGIQYF.